Described below is a single T cell receptor (beta chain) sequence and its context. The data stem from a study of cytomegalovirus exposure and HLA in healthy donors. Trimming pared 3 bases from V and 4 bases from J, leaving 15 bases between. Germline CDR1 MDHEN, CDR2 SYDVKM. The CDR3 is 15 residues long. The method was immunoSEQ multiplex PCR; TCRdb's version includes in-frame clones alone and lacks a portion of them. The sample has around 220,000 clones, about 86% seen once. The specimen sequenced was PBMCs. The V gene is TRBV28, the J gene TRBJ2-5; possible D gene TRBD2, 5 bases. The receptor was derived from a woman between 18 and 29 years old in good health and CMV-seronegative. CDR3 protein: CASSFSDLGLETQYF. CDR3 in DNA: TGTGCCAGCAGTTTTAGCGACCTAGGTCTAGAGACCCAGTACTTC.